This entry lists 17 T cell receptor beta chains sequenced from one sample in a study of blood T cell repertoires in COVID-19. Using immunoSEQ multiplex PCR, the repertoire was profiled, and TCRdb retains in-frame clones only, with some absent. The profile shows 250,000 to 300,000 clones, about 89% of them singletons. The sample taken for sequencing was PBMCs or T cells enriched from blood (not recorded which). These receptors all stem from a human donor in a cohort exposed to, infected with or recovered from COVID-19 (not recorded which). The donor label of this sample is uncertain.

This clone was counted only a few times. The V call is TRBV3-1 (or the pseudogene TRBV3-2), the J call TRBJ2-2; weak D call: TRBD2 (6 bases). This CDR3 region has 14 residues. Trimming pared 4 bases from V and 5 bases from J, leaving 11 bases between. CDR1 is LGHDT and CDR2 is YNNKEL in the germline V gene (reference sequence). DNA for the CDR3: TGTGCCAGCAGCCCCCTAGGAGGGACCGGGGAGCTGTTTTTT. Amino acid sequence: CASSPLGGTGELFF.

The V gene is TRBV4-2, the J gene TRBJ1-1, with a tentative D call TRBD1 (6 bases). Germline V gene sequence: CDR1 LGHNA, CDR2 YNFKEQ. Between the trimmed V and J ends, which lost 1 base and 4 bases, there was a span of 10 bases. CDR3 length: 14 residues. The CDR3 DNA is TGTGCCAGCAGCCAAGTTACAGGGATCACTGAAGCTTTCTTT. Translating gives CASSQVTGITEAFF.

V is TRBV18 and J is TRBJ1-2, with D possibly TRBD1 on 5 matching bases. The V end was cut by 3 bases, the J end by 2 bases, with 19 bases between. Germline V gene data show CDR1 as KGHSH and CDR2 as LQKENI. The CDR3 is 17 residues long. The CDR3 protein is CASSPLHLAGVNYGYTF. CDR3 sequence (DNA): TGTGCCAGCTCACCCTTACACCTCGCGGGGGTCAACTATGGCTACACCTTC.

CDR3 DNA sequence: TGTGCCAGCAGCGTAGATCCGGGTGAAGGCACTGAAGCTTTCTTT. Protein: CASSVDPGEGTEAFF. J is TRBJ1-1 and V is TRBV9; D not resolved. Germline CDR1 is SGDLS and CDR2 is YYNGEE. This CDR3 contains 15 residues. Trimming stripped 0 bases from V and 4 bases from J, with 13 bases between.

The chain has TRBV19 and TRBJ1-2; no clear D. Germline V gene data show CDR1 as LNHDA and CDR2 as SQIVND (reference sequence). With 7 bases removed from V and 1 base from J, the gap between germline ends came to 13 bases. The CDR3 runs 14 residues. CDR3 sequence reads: CASTENRLNYGYTF. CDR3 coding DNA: TGTGCCAGTACGGAGAATCGCCTTAACTATGGCTACACCTTC. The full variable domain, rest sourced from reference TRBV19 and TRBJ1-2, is DGGITQSPKYLFRKEGQNVTLSCEQNLNHDAMYWYRQDPGQGLRLIYYSQIVNDFQKGDIAEGYSVSREKKESFPLTVTSAQKNPTAFYLCASTENRLNYGYTFGSGTRLTVV.

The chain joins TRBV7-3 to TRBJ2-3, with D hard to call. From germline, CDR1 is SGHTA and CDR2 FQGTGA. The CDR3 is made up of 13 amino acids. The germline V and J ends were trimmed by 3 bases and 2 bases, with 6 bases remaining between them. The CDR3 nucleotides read TGTGCCAGCAGCTTCTTGGCCACAGATACGCAGTATTTT. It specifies CASSFLATDTQYF.

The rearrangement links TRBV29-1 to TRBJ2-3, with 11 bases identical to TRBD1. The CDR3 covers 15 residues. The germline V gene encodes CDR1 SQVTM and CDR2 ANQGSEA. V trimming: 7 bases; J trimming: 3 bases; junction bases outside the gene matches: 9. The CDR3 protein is CSGRIRDRGTDTQYF. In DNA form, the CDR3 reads TGCAGCGGCCGTATAAGGGACAGGGGGACAGATACGCAGTATTTT.

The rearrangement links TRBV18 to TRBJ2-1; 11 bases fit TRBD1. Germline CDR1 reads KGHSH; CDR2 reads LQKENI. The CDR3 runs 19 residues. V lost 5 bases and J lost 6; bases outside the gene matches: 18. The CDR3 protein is CASSSTGTGGTRRFNEQFF. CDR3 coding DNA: TGTGCCAGCTCATCTACCGGGACAGGGGGGACTAGAAGGTTCAATGAGCAGTTCTTC.

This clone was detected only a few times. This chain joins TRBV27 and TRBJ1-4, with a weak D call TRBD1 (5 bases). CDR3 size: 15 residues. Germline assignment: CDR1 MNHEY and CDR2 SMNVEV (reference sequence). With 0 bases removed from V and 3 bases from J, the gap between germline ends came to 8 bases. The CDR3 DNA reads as TGTGCCAGCAGTTTATCCAGGGCCTCTAATGAAAAACTGTTTTTT. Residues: CASSLSRASNEKLFF. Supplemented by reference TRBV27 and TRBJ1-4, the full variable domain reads EAQVTQNPRYLITVTGKKLTVTCSQNMNHEYMSWYRQDPGLGLRQIYYSMNVEVTDKGDVPEGYKVSRKEKRNFPLILESPSPNQTSLYFCASSLSRASNEKLFFGSGTQLSVL.

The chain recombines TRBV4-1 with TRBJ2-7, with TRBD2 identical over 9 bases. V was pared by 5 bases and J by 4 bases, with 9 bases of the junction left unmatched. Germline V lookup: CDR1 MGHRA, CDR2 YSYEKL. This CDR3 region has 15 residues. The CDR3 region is CASSVIAGAKYEQYF. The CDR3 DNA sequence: TGCGCCAGCAGCGTCATAGCGGGGGCCAAGTACGAGCAGTACTTC.

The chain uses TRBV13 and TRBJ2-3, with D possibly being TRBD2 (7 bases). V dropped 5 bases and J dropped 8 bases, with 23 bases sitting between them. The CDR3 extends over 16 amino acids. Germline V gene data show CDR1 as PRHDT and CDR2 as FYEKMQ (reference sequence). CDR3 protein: CASSPAGTTSRGTQYF. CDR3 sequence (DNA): TGTGCCAGCAGCCCGGCAGGAACGACTAGCAGGGGTACGCAGTATTTT.

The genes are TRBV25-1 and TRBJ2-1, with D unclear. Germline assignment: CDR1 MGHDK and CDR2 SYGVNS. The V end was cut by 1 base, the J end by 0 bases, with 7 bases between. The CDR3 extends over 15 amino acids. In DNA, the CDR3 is TGTGCCAGCAGTGAATTTAGAAGCTCCTACAATGAGCAGTTCTTC. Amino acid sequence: CASSEFRSSYNEQFF. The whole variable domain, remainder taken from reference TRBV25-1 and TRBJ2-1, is EADIYQTPRYLVIGTGKKITLECSQTMGHDKMYWYQQDPGMELHLIHYSYGVNSTEKGDLSSESTVSRIRTEHFPLTLESARPSHTSQYLCASSEFRSSYNEQFFGPGTRLTVL.

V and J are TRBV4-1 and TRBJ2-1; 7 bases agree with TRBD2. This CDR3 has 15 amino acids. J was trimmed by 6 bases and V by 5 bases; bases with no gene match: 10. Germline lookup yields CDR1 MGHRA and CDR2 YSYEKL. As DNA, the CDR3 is TGCGCCAGCAGCACAGTTCAAGCGGGGTCCAATGAGCAGTTCTTC. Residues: CASSTVQAGSNEQFF.

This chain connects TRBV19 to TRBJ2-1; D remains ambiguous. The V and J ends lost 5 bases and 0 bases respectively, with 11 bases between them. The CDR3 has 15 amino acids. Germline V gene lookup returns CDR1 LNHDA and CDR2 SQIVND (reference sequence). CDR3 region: CASSPGVSSYNEQFF. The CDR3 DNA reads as TGTGCCAGTAGTCCCGGTGTTAGCTCCTACAATGAGCAGTTCTTC.

As DNA, the CDR3 is TGTGCCAGCAGCTCGACAGGGAACACCGGGGAGCTGTTTTTT. As protein: CASSSTGNTGELFF. The V gene is TRBV11-1, the J gene TRBJ2-2; TRBD1 might be the D (6 bases). Germline CDR1 SGHAT, CDR2 FQDESV (reference sequence). The CDR3 spans 14 residues. Trimming took off 4 bases at V and 1 base at J, with 7 bases between the two ends.

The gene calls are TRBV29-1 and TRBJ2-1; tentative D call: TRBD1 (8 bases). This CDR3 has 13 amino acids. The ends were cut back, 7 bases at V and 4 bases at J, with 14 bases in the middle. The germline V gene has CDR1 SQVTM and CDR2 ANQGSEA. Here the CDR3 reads CSGNRGGYNEQFF. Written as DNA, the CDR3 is TGCAGCGGGAACAGGGGGGGTTACAATGAGCAGTTCTTC.

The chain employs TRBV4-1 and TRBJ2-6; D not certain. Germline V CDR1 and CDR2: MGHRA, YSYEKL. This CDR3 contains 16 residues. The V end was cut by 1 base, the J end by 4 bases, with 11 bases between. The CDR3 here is CASSQGFRSGANVLTF. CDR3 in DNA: TGCGCCAGCAGCCAAGGATTCCGGTCCGGGGCCAACGTCCTGACTTTC.